Listed here are 25 T cell receptor beta chains from one sample, sequenced in a study of blood T cell repertoires in COVID-19. Clones were sequenced by immunoSEQ multiplex PCR, and TCRdb holds only the in-frame ones, with some missing. The sample records some 150,000 clones, about 80% being singletons. Sequencing was carried out using peripheral blood. The receptors come from a woman aged 60-75 years with acute or convalescent COVID-19.

This CDR3 is CASSIDRLNTEAFF. CDR3 nucleotide sequence: TGTGCCAGTAGTATAGACAGGTTGAACACTGAAGCTTTCTTT. The rearrangement links TRBV19 to TRBJ1-1, with D hard to call. The CDR3 totals 14 residues. V lost 0 bases and J lost 0, with 5 bases in between. Germline CDR1 LNHDA, CDR2 SQIVND (reference sequence). The entire variable domain, with the rest obtained from reference TRBV19 and TRBJ1-1, is as follows: DGGITQSPKYLFRKEGQNVTLSCEQNLNHDAMYWYRQDPGQGLRLIYYSQIVNDFQKGDIAEGYSVSREKKESFPLTVTSAQKNPTAFYLCASSIDRLNTEAFFGQGTRLTVV.

This clone was seen many times. J is TRBJ2-1 and V is TRBV11-2, with 8 bases identical to TRBD2. The CDR3 consists of 16 residues. V lost 1 base to trimming and J lost 7 bases; unmatched junction nucleotides: 9. Per the germline V gene, CDR1 is SGHAT and CDR2 is FQNNGV. This CDR3 reads CASSLAHGRAGNEQFF. The CDR3 region has the DNA TGTGCCAGCAGCTTAGCTCACGGGAGGGCCGGGAATGAGCAGTTCTTC.

The V gene is TRBV12-5, the J gene TRBJ2-5; the match to TRBD2 covers 7 bases. The CDR3 spans 16 residues. Trimming took 3 bases from V and 3 from J; bases not matched to a gene: 10. CDR1 is LGHNT, CDR2 FRNRAP, per germline. Written as DNA, the CDR3 is TGTGCTAGTGGTTTCGGGGTACTAGCGAACGAAGAGACCCAGTACTTC. Translating gives CASGFGVLANEETQYF.

The chain employs TRBV27 and TRBJ1-5, with D uncertain. The V end lost 4 bases, the J end lost 7 bases, and 14 bases lay between the germline ends. The germline CDR1 and CDR2 sequences are MNHEY and SMNVEV (reference sequence). The CDR3 covers 14 residues. As DNA, the CDR3 is TGTGCCAGCAGTTCTAGCCGAGGTTGGCAGCCCCAGCATTTT. The encoded protein is CASSSSRGWQPQHF.

The chain uses TRBV19 and TRBJ1-5; 7 bases match TRBD1. The CDR3 length is 16 residues. Germline V lookup: CDR1 LNHDA, CDR2 SQIVND (reference sequence). V was clipped by 4 bases and J by 2 bases; unmatched bases: 8. The CDR3 DNA is TGTGCCAGTAGTACCCTTTGGACAGGCGGCAATCAGCCCCAGCATTTT. Its protein is CASSTLWTGGNQPQHF.

This clone showed up just once. The chain uses TRBV28 and TRBJ2-5; 9 bases agree with TRBD1. This CDR3 contains 15 residues. V was clipped by 6 bases and J by 5 bases; unmatched bases: 10. Germline-derived CDR1 and CDR2 are MDHEN and SYDVKM. The chain's CDR3 is CASSWGQGRMETQYF. CDR3 nucleotides: TGTGCCAGCAGCTGGGGACAGGGTAGGATGGAGACCCAGTACTTC.

The chain carries TRBV30 and TRBJ1-5, with D unclear. Trimming removed 0 bases at V and 2 bases at J, with 8 bases between. Germline CDR1 reads GTSNPN; CDR2 reads SVGIG (reference sequence). The CDR3 is made up of 14 amino acids. CDR3 nucleotides: TGTGCCTGGAGTGTACTGGGAGGCAATCAGCCCCAGCATTTT. This codes for CAWSVLGGNQPQHF.

The V call is TRBV9, the J call TRBJ2-1; possible D gene TRBD1, 5 bases. CDR1 is SGDLS, CDR2 YYNGEE, per germline. Trimming removed 3 bases from V and 1 base from J, with 11 bases in between. CDR3 length equals 15 residues. The CDR3 coding sequence is TGTGCCAGCAGCGGAGGACACCAATCCTACAATGAGCAGTTCTTC. It codes for CASSGGHQSYNEQFF.

This clone has a handful of counts. The chain is built from TRBV28 and TRBJ1-5; 7 bases align to TRBD1. V shed 5 bases and J 0 bases; nucleotides not matched to a gene: 10. The CDR3 loop spans 17 amino acids. Germline V gene data show CDR1 as MDHEN and CDR2 as SYDVKM. CDR3 in amino acids: CASSQYRGAGSNQPQHF. DNA of the CDR3: TGTGCCAGCAGTCAATACAGGGGTGCGGGTAGCAATCAGCCCCAGCATTTT.

This clone was observed a handful of times. V is TRBV25-1 and J is TRBJ2-7; D remains ambiguous. V was cut by 0 bases and J by 1 base, with 7 bases left in between. This CDR3 comprises 14 residues. Per the germline V gene, CDR1 is MGHDK and CDR2 is SYGVNS. CDR3 loop: CASSEYTRSYEQYF. CDR3 DNA sequence: TGTGCCAGCAGTGAATATACTCGATCCTACGAGCAGTACTTC.

The chain employs TRBV30 and TRBJ1-2; D is undetermined. V lost 4 bases and J lost 6, with 18 bases in between. Germline CDR1 GTSNPN, CDR2 SVGIG (reference sequence). The CDR3 contains 14 residues. The CDR3 is CAWNALRSGHGYTF. The CDR3 nucleotides read TGTGCCTGGAACGCGTTACGTTCAGGCCATGGCTACACCTTC.

This chain joins TRBV11-2 and TRBJ2-7; 8 bases match TRBD2. With V trimmed by 0 bases and J by 2 bases, 9 bases remained unmatched. Germline CDR1 and CDR2: SGHAT and FQNNGV. This CDR3 spans 17 amino acids. CDR3 sequence reads: CASSLDRSGTRPYEQYF. CDR3 nucleotide sequence: TGTGCCAGCAGCTTAGATCGCTCCGGGACTAGACCCTACGAGCAGTACTTC.

The V and J genes are TRBV7-9 and TRBJ1-5; possibly TRBD1 for D (6 bases). In germline, CDR1 is SEHNR, CDR2 FQNEAQ (reference sequence). Trimming took off 4 bases at V and 9 bases at J, with 13 bases between the two ends. The CDR3 contains 13 residues. The DNA for the CDR3 is TGTGCCAGCAGCTCCATAGGGGGGGGGCCCCAGCATTTT. As protein: CASSSIGGGPQHF.

The gene calls are TRBV6-6 and TRBJ1-5; the match to TRBD1 covers 10 bases. Germline V lookup: CDR1 MNHNY, CDR2 SVGAGI (reference sequence). Losses at the gene ends were 5 bases for V and 4 bases for J; bases not matched to a gene: 8. The length of the CDR3 is 16 residues. Here the CDR3 DNA reads TGTGCCAGCAGTCACGGGACAGGGGTCCTAAATCAGCCCCAGCATTTT. It is translated as CASSHGTGVLNQPQHF.

This chain connects TRBV19 to TRBJ2-3; 11 bases fit TRBD2. Germline assignment: CDR1 LNHDA and CDR2 SQIVND (reference sequence). The CDR3 totals 19 residues. The J segment lost 6 bases and the V segment lost 3 bases, leaving 17 bases of the junction unmatched. The CDR3 region is CASSIGMYPTSGKWDTQYF. The CDR3 nucleotides are TGTGCCAGTAGTATTGGGATGTATCCGACTAGCGGGAAATGGGATACGCAGTATTTT.

The chain couples TRBV28 to TRBJ1-5; D uncertain. The CDR3 is 12 residues long. CDR1 is MDHEN, CDR2 SYDVKM, per germline. The CDR3 DNA sequence: TGTGCAGAGCGGGGTGGAAATCAGCCCCAGCATTTT. Its translation: CAERGGNQPQHF.

The chain couples TRBV24-1 to TRBJ1-1; D is possibly TRBD1 (5 bases). This CDR3 has 15 amino acids. Trimming stripped 0 bases from V and 1 base from J, with 8 bases between. Germline V gene data show CDR1 as KGHDR and CDR2 as SFDVKD. As DNA, the CDR3 is TGTGCCACCAGTGATTTGCAGGGCTCGAACACTGAAGCTTTCTTT. Protein sequence: CATSDLQGSNTEAFF.

The CDR3 loop reads CAWSSGTFYGYTF. The CDR3 DNA reads as TGTGCCTGGAGCTCCGGGACTTTCTATGGCTACACCTTC. This chain uses TRBV30 with TRBJ1-2, with D maybe TRBD1 (5 bases). Germline V CDR1 and CDR2: GTSNPN, SVGIG (reference sequence). The CDR3 covers 13 residues. The V end was cut by 3 bases, the J end by 4 bases, with 12 bases between. Filled out from reference TRBV30 and TRBJ1-2, the complete variable domain reads SQTIHQWPATLVQPVGSPLSLECTVEGTSNPNLYWYRQAAGRGLQLLFYSVGIGQISSEVPQNLSASRPQDRQFILSSKKLLLSDSGFYLCAWSSGTFYGYTFGSGTRLTVV.

The V gene is TRBV7-8, the J gene TRBJ1-6; D is perhaps TRBD1 (6 bases). The CDR3 totals 14 residues. Trimming removed 6 bases from V and 7 bases from J, with 13 bases in between. Germline loops: CDR1 SGHVS, CDR2 FQNEAQ. The CDR3 DNA sequence: TGTGCCAGCAGTGGGGGGGGACACAATTCACCCCTCCACTTT. Residues: CASSGGGHNSPLHF.

This clone has a handful of counts. This sequence joins TRBV3-1 (or the pseudogene TRBV3-2) and TRBJ2-1, with 10 positions matching TRBD2. Germline V gene data show CDR1 as LGHDT and CDR2 as YNNKEL (reference sequence). V shed 1 base and J 4 bases; nucleotides not matched to a gene: 4. The CDR3 covers 16 residues. The CDR3 loop is CASSQVRAGGYNEQFF. The CDR3 coding sequence is TGTGCCAGCAGCCAAGTTAGAGCGGGAGGGTACAATGAGCAGTTCTTC.

This chain joins TRBV29-1 and TRBJ2-3; 7 bases agree with TRBD1. Per germline, CDR1 SQVTM and CDR2 ANQGSEA. This CDR3 is built from 11 residues. With 7 bases clipped from V and 3 bases from J, the junction kept 1 base outside the gene matches. CDR3 DNA: TGCAGCGACAGGGGAACAGATACGCAGTATTTT. Translating it yields CSDRGTDTQYF.

V gene TRBV6-5 combines with J gene TRBJ1-2, with a possible D match to TRBD1 (6 bases). The germline CDR1 and CDR2 sequences are MNHEY and SVGAGI. Trimming removed 5 bases from V and 2 bases from J, with 9 bases in between. The CDR3 loop spans 13 amino acids. In DNA, the CDR3 is TGTGCCAGCAGTCCAACAGGGAACTATGGCTACACCTTC. The encoded protein is CASSPTGNYGYTF.

The J gene is TRBJ2-1, the V gene TRBV27; 14 nucleotides agree with TRBD2. Germline V gene data show CDR1 as MNHEY and CDR2 as SMNVEV (reference sequence). The CDR3 runs 16 residues. V was clipped by 5 bases and J by 10 bases; unmatched bases: 10. CDR3 protein: CASSGIGLAGGGEQFF. CDR3 in DNA: TGTGCCAGCAGTGGAATAGGACTAGCGGGAGGAGGGGAGCAGTTCTTC.

This clone was picked up one time. The J gene is TRBJ2-5, the V gene TRBV7-2, with D possibly TRBD2 on 6 matching bases. The germline V gene has CDR1 SGHTA and CDR2 FQGNSA. Trimming removed 1 base from V and 9 bases from J, with 15 bases in between. The CDR3 consists of 14 residues. The CDR3 region is CASSLGTGTGAQYF. Written as DNA, the CDR3 is TGTGCCAGCAGCTTAGGGACGGGGACGGGGGCCCAGTACTTC.

This clone was recorded a few times. This chain connects TRBV12-3 or TRBV12-4 to TRBJ1-1; D unresolved. CDR3 length: 12 residues. Trimming pared 3 bases from V and 8 bases from J, leaving 10 bases between. The CDR3 DNA sequence: TGTGCCAGCAGTTTGAGGAGCTTCGAAGCTTTCTTT. It encodes CASSLRSFEAFF.